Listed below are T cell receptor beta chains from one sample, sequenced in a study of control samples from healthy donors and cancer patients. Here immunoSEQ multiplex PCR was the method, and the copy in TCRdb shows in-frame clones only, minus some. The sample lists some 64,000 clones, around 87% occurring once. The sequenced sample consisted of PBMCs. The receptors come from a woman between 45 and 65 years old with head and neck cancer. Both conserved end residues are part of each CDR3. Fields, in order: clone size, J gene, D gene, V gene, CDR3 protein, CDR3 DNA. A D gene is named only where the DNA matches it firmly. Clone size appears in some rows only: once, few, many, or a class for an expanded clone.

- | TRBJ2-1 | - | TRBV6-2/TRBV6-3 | CASSWRRANEQFF | TGTGCCAGCAGTTGGCGCAGGGCGAATGAGCAGTTCTTC
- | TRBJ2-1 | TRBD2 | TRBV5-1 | CASSISSGGNNEQFF | TGCGCCAGCAGCATTTCTAGCGGGGGCAACAATGAGCAGTTCTTC
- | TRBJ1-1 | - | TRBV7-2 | CASSINQGIEAFF | TGTGCCAGCAGCATCAATCAGGGGATTGAAGCTTTCTTT
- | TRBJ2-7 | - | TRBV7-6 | CASSLLNDGNYEQYF | TGTGCCAGCAGCTTACTTAACGACGGAAACTACGAGCAGTACTTC
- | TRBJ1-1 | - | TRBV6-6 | CASSYGGLSAEAFF | TGTGCCAGCAGTTACGGGGGGCTGTCAGCTGAAGCTTTCTTT
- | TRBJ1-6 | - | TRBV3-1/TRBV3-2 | CASSQGGERNSPLHF | TGTGCCAGCAGCCAAGGAGGGGAAAGGAATTCACCCCTCCACTTT
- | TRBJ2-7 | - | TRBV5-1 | CASSPGPETYEQYF | TGCGCCAGCAGCCCAGGGCCGGAGACCTACGAGCAGTACTTC
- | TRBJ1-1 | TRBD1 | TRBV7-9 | CARGAPTGTGLLTNTEAFF | TGTGCCAGGGGAGCCCCTACCGGGACAGGCCTCCTTACTAACACTGAAGCTTTCTTT
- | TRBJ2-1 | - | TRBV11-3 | CASSLDGTGDEQFF | TGTGCCAGCAGCTTAGATGGGACGGGAGATGAGCAGTTCTTC
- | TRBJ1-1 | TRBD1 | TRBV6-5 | CASSYSGQGNTEAFF | TGTGCCAGCAGTTACTCAGGACAGGGAAACACTGAAGCTTTCTTT
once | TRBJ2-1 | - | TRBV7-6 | CASSFEFYGGLDEQFF | TGTGCCAGCAGCTTTGAGTTTTACGGGGGTCTGGATGAGCAGTTCTTC
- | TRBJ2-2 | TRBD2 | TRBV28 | CASSLTAGGRELFF | TGTGCCAGCAGTTTGACAGCGGGGGGCCGGGAGCTGTTTTTT
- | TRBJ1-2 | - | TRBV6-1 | CASSEGYGYTF | TGTGCCAGCAGTGAGGGCTATGGCTACACCTTC
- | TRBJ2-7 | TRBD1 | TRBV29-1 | CSVVPTGQGSYEQYF | TGCAGCGTTGTACCAACTGGACAGGGTTCCTACGAGCAGTACTTC
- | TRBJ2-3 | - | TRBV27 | CASSLSPRGVGSPDTQYF | TGTGCCAGCAGTTTATCGCCCAGGGGCGTAGGGTCCCCAGATACGCAGTATTTT
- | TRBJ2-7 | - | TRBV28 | CASTSLYEQYF | TGTGCCAGCACTTCTCTCTACGAGCAGTACTTC
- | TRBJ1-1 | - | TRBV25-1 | CASSEFTGTGNTEAFF | TGTGCCAGCAGTGAATTTACGGGGACGGGGAACACTGAAGCTTTCTTT
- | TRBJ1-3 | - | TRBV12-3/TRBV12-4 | CASRVGGNTIYF | TGTGCCAGCAGGGTTGGGGGAAACACCATATATTTT
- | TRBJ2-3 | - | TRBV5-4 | CASSLASGGPQGHTQYF | TGTGCCAGCAGCTTGGCCTCGGGCGGGCCACAGGGCCATACGCAGTATTTT
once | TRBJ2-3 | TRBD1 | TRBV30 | CAWSPGGTGQDTQYF | TGTGCCTGGAGTCCAGGGGGGACAGGGCAGGATACGCAGTATTTT
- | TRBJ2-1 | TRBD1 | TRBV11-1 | CASSKGQGARAEQFF | TGTGCCAGCAGCAAAGGACAGGGGGCGCGGGCTGAGCAGTTCTTC
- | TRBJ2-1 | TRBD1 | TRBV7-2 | CASSLGYRGEQFF | TGTGCCAGCAGCTTAGGCTACAGGGGCGAGCAGTTCTTC
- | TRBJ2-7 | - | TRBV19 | CASRGQGQTYEQYF | TGTGCCAGTCGGGGGCAGGGACAAACCTACGAGCAGTACTTC
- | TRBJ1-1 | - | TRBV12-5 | CASGSTTEAFF | TGTGCTAGTGGTTCGACGACTGAAGCTTTCTTT
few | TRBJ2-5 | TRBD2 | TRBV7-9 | CASSFGGTGPQETQYF | TGTGCCAGCAGCTTCGGGGGGACCGGGCCCCAAGAGACCCAGTACTTC
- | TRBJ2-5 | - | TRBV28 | CASSLVGAGLLETQYF | TGTGCCAGCAGTTTAGTTGGGGCAGGCCTACTGGAGACCCAGTACTTC
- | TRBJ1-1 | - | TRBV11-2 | CASSPVRDTEAFF | TGTGCCAGCAGTCCCGTCAGGGACACTGAAGCTTTCTTT
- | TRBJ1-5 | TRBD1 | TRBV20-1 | CSASTTGDRANQPQHF | TGCAGTGCTAGTACCACGGGGGACAGGGCCAATCAGCCCCAGCATTTT
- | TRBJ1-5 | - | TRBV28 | CASSLHAGDGYQPQHF | TGTGCCAGCAGTTTGCACGCAGGGGATGGGTATCAGCCCCAGCATTTT
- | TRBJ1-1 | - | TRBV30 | CAWSVLRGTEAFF | TGTGCCTGGAGTGTACTTAGGGGCACTGAAGCTTTCTTT
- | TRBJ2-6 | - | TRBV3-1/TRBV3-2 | CASSHWAGRGSGANVLTF | TGTGCCAGCAGCCATTGGGCAGGCAGAGGCTCTGGGGCCAACGTCCTGACTTTC
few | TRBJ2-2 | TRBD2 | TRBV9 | CASRRGPSGGINTGELFF | TGTGCCAGCAGACGTGGGCCTAGCGGGGGGATCAACACCGGGGAGCTGTTTTTT
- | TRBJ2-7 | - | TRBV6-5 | CATSEGVEDEQYF | TGTGCCACGTCCGAAGGGGTGGAGGACGAGCAGTACTTC
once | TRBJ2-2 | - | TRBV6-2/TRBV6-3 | CASSLRDAWGTGELFF | TGTGCCAGCAGTCTCAGGGACGCCTGGGGCACCGGGGAGCTGTTTTTT
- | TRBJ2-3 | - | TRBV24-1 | CATSDPDTSQVTDTQYF | TGTGCCACCAGTGATCCTGACACCTCCCAGGTCACAGATACGCAGTATTTT
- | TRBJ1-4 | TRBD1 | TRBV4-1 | CASSQFRQGANEKLFF | TGCGCCAGTAGCCAATTTCGACAGGGGGCGAATGAAAAACTGTTTTTT
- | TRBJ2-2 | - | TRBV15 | CATSRDRETGELFF | TGTGCCACCAGCAGAGACAGGGAAACCGGGGAGCTGTTTTTT
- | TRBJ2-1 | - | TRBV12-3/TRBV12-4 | CASSLYNEQFF | TGTGCCAGCAGCCTGTACAATGAGCAGTTCTTC
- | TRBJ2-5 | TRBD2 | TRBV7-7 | CASSPMGSGTSAQYF | TGTGCCAGCAGCCCCATGGGTAGCGGGACTTCGGCCCAGTACTTC
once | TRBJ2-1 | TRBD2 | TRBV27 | CASSFRRGGVESYNEQFF | TGTGCCAGCAGCTTTAGGCGGGGGGGCGTCGAATCCTACAATGAGCAGTTCTTC
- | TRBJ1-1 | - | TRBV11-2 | CARNGRPGRTEAFF | TGTGCCAGGAACGGGAGACCTGGTCGCACTGAAGCTTTCTTT